This TCR beta chain was sequenced for a study of blood T cell repertoires in COVID-19. Across the whole study: Samples came from the United States, Italy and Spain, spanning acute and convalescent COVID-19.

Methods used by the authors: From reference gene primer amplification, estimates of nucleated cell counts were derived. Generated by immunoSEQ multiplex PCR, the TCRdb table keeps only in-frame clones and is missing some. V, J and clone size are taken as reported in that table, and D and trimming were inferred from the DNA itself. The sample yields around 70,000 clones, roughly 85% seen once. The CDR3 is 15 amino acids. V was clipped by 0 bases and J by 8 bases, with 11 bases between them. CDR1 is SGHVS and CDR2 is FQNEAQ in the germline V gene. The TCR sequence derives from a man younger than 45 with acute or convalescent COVID-19. Sample: peripheral blood. The V and J genes are TRBV7-8 and TRBJ1-6; D gene uncertain. CDR3 sequence (DNA): TGTGCCAGCAGCTTAGCGAAAGGCGGCGATTCACCCCTCCACTTT. It encodes CASSLAKGGDSPLHF.